This T cell receptor (beta chain) was observed in a study of T-cell reconstitution after alpha-beta-depleted transplantation in children. The TCRbeta library incorporated unique molecular identifiers. One entry per CDR3 protein, called by TCRdb with MiXCR from the PCR reads. The sample contains about 690,000 distinct CDR3 sequences, approximately 15% of which appear only once. The germline CDR1 and CDR2 sequences are SGHRS and YFSETQ. The ends were cut back, 0 bases at V and 0 bases at J, with 19 bases in the middle. The CDR3 is made up of 19 amino acids. This clonotype originated in a human donor who donated a stem cell graft to a child with acute myeloid leukemia. The starting material was PBMCs from the stem cell graft donor, obtained from the stem cell graft. The rearrangement uses TRBV5-1 and TRBJ1-5; tentative D call: TRBD1 (5 bases). In DNA form, the CDR3 reads TGCGCCAGCAGCTTGGTGTGGACACTCGAGGGGCATAGCAATCAGCCCCAGCATTTT. Amino acid sequence: CASSLVWTLEGHSNQPQHF. The full variable domain, completed using reference TRBV5-1 and TRBJ1-5, is KAGVTQTPRYLIKTRGQQVTLSCSPISGHRSVSWYQQTPGQGLQFLFEYFSETQRNKGNFPGRFSGRQFSNSRSEMNVSTLELGDSALYLCASSLVWTLEGHSNQPQHFGDGTRLSIL.